Shown below are 8 T cell receptor beta chains from a single sample sequenced in a study of cytomegalovirus exposure and HLA in healthy donors. Vbeta (60) and Jbeta (13) primers were used in the PCR. Generated by immunoSEQ multiplex PCR, the TCRdb table keeps only in-frame clones and is missing some. Among 100,000 or so clones listed, around 80% were seen once. Sequenced: PBMCs. The receptors were gathered from a middle-aged man in good health and CMV-seropositive.

V is TRBV21-1 and J is TRBJ2-2; the listed D gene, TRBD1, was not tested against the DNA. TRBV21-1 is an annotated pseudogene. This CDR3 is built from 15 residues. CDR3 residues: CASSMGQGGTGELFF. The CDR3 DNA reads TGTGCCAGCAGCATGGGACAGGGAGGCACCGGGGAGCTGTTTTTT.

This clone appeared once. The gene calls are TRBV2 and TRBJ1-2; D unresolved. Trimming pared 6 bases from V and 2 bases from J, leaving 13 bases between. Germline CDR1 is SNHLY and CDR2 is FYNNEI. The length of the CDR3 is 14 residues. The CDR3 loop is CASRGQSGNYGYTF. The CDR3 DNA sequence: TGTGCCAGCAGAGGGCAGTCGGGAAACTATGGCTACACCTTC.

The chain is built from TRBV30 and TRBJ1-1, with D unresolved. The CDR3 is 16 amino acids. The germline V and J ends were trimmed by 0 bases and 8 bases, with 22 bases remaining between them. Germline CDR1 GTSNPN, CDR2 SVGIG (reference sequence). CDR3 in DNA: TGTGCCTGGAGTGTACTTAGCAGTCATACTGACCCCGAAGCTTTCTTT. Its protein product is CAWSVLSSHTDPEAFF.

This chain connects TRBV9 to TRBJ2-5; perhaps TRBD2 as D (5 bases). V was pared by 0 bases and J by 3 bases, with 9 bases between. CDR3 size: 14 residues. CDR1 and CDR2 (germline): SGDLS, YYNGEE. The CDR3 DNA reads TGTGCCAGCAGCGTAGTTGGAGCGGAAGAGACCCAGTACTTC. Its translation: CASSVVGAEETQYF.

For the CDR3, the DNA is TGTGCCAGCAGCGAACAGGGTGTAGAGGGCTACACCTTC. This translates into CASSEQGVEGYTF. The chain combines TRBV7-9 with TRBJ1-2; maybe TRBD1 (6 bases). The CDR3 has 13 residues. V lost 5 bases and J lost 8, with 15 bases in between. The V gene's germline CDR1 is SEHNR and CDR2 FQNEAQ (reference sequence).

The chain links TRBV4-2 to TRBJ2-1, with 7 bases matching TRBD2. This CDR3 is built from 15 residues. Germline V gene lookup returns CDR1 LGHNA and CDR2 YNFKEQ. The J segment lost 5 bases and the V segment lost 4 bases, leaving 8 bases of the junction unmatched. CDR3 DNA sequence: TGTGCCAGCAGCCCAGGACTAGATCGGGACAATGAGCAGTTCTTC. It specifies CASSPGLDRDNEQFF.

The gene calls are TRBV7-8 and TRBJ2-7; 8 bases fit TRBD2. V shed 5 bases and J 6 bases; nucleotides not matched to a gene: 9. Germline V gene sequence: CDR1 SGHVS, CDR2 FQNEAQ. This CDR3 comprises 14 residues. CDR3 sequence (DNA): TGTGCCAGCAGCGACAATAGCGGGAAAATCGAGCAGTACTTC. It yields the protein CASSDNSGKIEQYF.

V and J are TRBV5-1 and TRBJ2-5, with 12 bases that match TRBD2. V shed 0 bases, J shed 5 bases, and the junction held 11 bases outside the gene matches. The CDR3 contains 18 residues. Looked up from germline, CDR1 is SGHRS and CDR2 is YFSETQ. The CDR3: CASSLEGLAGPVGETQYF. The DNA of the CDR3 is TGCGCCAGCAGCTTGGAAGGACTAGCGGGACCGGTCGGTGAGACCCAGTACTTC. Based on the CDR3 plus reference TRBV5-1 and TRBJ2-5, the full variable domain is KAGVTQTPRYLIKTRGQQVTLSCSPISGHRSVSWYQQTPGQGLQFLFEYFSETQRNKGNFPGRFSGRQFSNSRSEMNVSTLELGDSALYLCASSLEGLAGPVGETQYFGPGTRLLVL.